This entry is about one TCR beta chain. These data come from a study of beta chain features in type 1 diabetes. Study as a whole: What patients shared with healthy donors was a similar profile of age, gender and cell yields.

Reverse transcribing all isolated RNA meant expressed TCRB transcripts were sequenced. Some 3.6 million reads on average were seen across naive, central memory and regulatory T cell samples. Clones were read by immunoSEQ multiplex PCR, and TCRdb kept only the in-frame ones, dropping some. The table records about 360,000 clones, around 12% of them present only once. CDR3 size: 12 residues. V lost 6 bases, J lost 4 bases, and 7 bases lay in between. Per the germline V gene, CDR1 is LNHDA and CDR2 is SQIVND (reference sequence). The sequenced sample consisted of naive CD4+ T cells from blood. This sequence was found in a young man in good health. This chain uses TRBV19 with TRBJ1-5; D gene unclear. DNA for the CDR3: TGTGCCAGTAGACTGATTAATCAGCCCCAGCATTTT. It codes for CASRLINQPQHF.